The source of this T cell receptor (beta chain) is a study of cytomegalovirus exposure and HLA in healthy donors. The PCR was carried out with 60 Vbeta primers and 13 Jbeta primers. Sequencing used immunoSEQ multiplex PCR; TCRdb keeps in-frame clones, though not all of them. The sample records 45,000 to 65,000 clones, around 70% being singletons. This clone came up once. Its antigen is not identified. Overall study findings and caveats: With high specificity and sensitivity, the classifier reportedly diagnosed cytomegalovirus status. Investigators reported some 150 TCR beta chains as tied to cytomegalovirus. According to a later analysis, donors in an Asian-associated ancestry cluster reportedly had fewer N-insertions than the roughly 720-donor mean.

This sequence originates from a man between 18 and 35 years old in good health and CMV-seronegative. The sample consisted of PBMCs.

CDR3 sequence (DNA): TGTGCCAGCAGCCCCCCGGGACAGGGAAATAACGGCAAAAACATTCAGTACTTC. Amino acids: CASSPPGQGNNGKNIQYF. The chain uses TRBV28 and TRBJ2-4; TRBD1 matches 9 bases. Per germline, CDR1 MDHEN and CDR2 SYDVKM. V shed 6 bases, J shed 3 bases, and the junction held 15 bases outside the gene matches. The CDR3 runs 18 residues.